This TCR beta chain was identified in a study of CD8 T cells in ankylosing spondylitis. V shed 6 bases, J shed 3 bases, and the junction held 4 bases outside the gene matches. The V gene's germline CDR1 is SGHRS and CDR2 YFSETQ. The CDR3 covers 13 residues. Note on this clonotype: Its antigen remains unidentified.

For TCR beta, libraries came from quantitative 5'-RACE with molecular barcodes. TCRdb independently ran MiXCR on the 5' RACE reads; one entry per CDR3 protein. The table shows 750,000 to 850,000 distinct CDR3 sequences, with about 10% occurring only once. Study-wide results and caveats: Seemingly distinctive of ankylosing spondylitis blood was a TCR beta motif formed by eight highly homologous variants. Some motif variants were previously reported in reactive arthritis synovial fluid and blood. CD8+ cells made up the disease-linked clones, which were relatively rare in peripheral blood.

Input material: blood, either unsorted or a sorted T cell fraction (not recorded which). The source is a male donor with ankylosing spondylitis. The chain is built from TRBV5-1 and TRBJ2-5; TRBD1 agrees at 8 bases. The CDR3 bases are TGCGCCAGCATCCTGACAGGGGAAGAGACCCAGTACTTC. Translating it yields CASILTGEETQYF.